Each of the 20 T cell receptor beta chains below was sequenced from the same sample in a study of T cell responses to AZD1222 COVID-19 vaccine. Sequenced by immunoSEQ multiplex PCR; TCRdb stores in-frame clones only, minus some. There are tens of thousands of clones in the sample; about 92% occur only once, and around 2% lies in the top ten. Sample: peripheral blood, taken on day 0 of AZD1222 vaccination. These receptor sequences come from an adult in good health.

This chain links TRBV5-1 with TRBJ2-3; 7 positions match TRBD2. The CDR3 has 15 amino acids. J gave up 0 bases and V 6 bases, and 7 bases lay outside the gene matches. In germline, CDR1 is SGHRS, CDR2 YFSETQ. CDR3 residues: CASNSGAPSTDTQYF. Here the CDR3 DNA reads TGCGCCAGCAACAGCGGGGCCCCTAGCACAGATACGCAGTATTTT.

The rearrangement links TRBV7-4 to TRBJ2-2, with a possible D match to TRBD1 (5 bases). The CDR3 sequence is 12 residues long. The germline V gene has CDR1 SGHVT and CDR2 SQSDAQ. Trimming took 11 bases from V and 7 from J, leaving 14 bases between them. CDR3 DNA sequence: TGTGCCCCCCGGGCCAGGGACGGGGAGCTGTTTTTT. As protein: CAPRARDGELFF.

This chain joins TRBV19 and TRBJ1-1, with D perhaps TRBD1 (5 bases). The germline CDR1 and CDR2 sequences are LNHDA and SQIVND (reference sequence). The CDR3 is 15 residues long. V lost 5 bases, J lost 3 bases, and 16 bases lay in between. CDR3 nucleotides: TGTGCCAGTAGTTGGGGCCTGGGGAGCGACACTGAAGCTTTCTTT. Translating gives CASSWGLGSDTEAFF.

The CDR3 sequence: CASSRTGGEGSNQPQHF. For the CDR3, the DNA is TGTGCCAGCAGTAGGACAGGGGGCGAGGGTAGCAATCAGCCCCAGCATTTT. J is TRBJ1-5 and V is TRBV21-1; the DNA was not compared with TRBD1, the D call given in the table. TRBV21-1 is recorded as a pseudogene. The CDR3 covers 17 residues.

The chain employs TRBV28 and TRBJ1-2, with D maybe TRBD1 (6 bases). V was pared by 3 bases and J by 7 bases, with 12 bases between. The CDR3 extends over 13 amino acids. Germline CDR1 is MDHEN and CDR2 is SYDVKM. The CDR3 sequence: CASSFSGVSGYTF. CDR3 in DNA: TGTGCCAGCAGTTTCTCAGGGGTGTCTGGCTACACCTTC.

This clone has a single count. The CDR3 sequence: CAIAPGEETQYF. Here the CDR3 DNA reads TGTGCCATCGCTCCAGGGGAAGAGACCCAGTACTTC. The chain combines TRBV10-3 with TRBJ2-5, with D possibly being TRBD1 (6 bases). Germline CDR1 reads ENHRY; CDR2 reads SYGVKD. V lost 8 bases and J 3 bases, leaving 10 bases between the germline ends. The CDR3 extends over 12 amino acids.

The J gene is TRBJ2-5, the V gene TRBV5-1, with D unresolved. The CDR3 is 12 residues long. CDR1 and CDR2 (germline): SGHRS, YFSETQ. Trimming cost V 3 bases and J 0 bases, with 3 bases left between them. The CDR3 spells CASSWDQETQYF. The CDR3 DNA reads TGCGCCAGCAGCTGGGACCAAGAGACCCAGTACTTC.

The rearrangement uses TRBV18 and TRBJ2-1, with D tentatively TRBD2 (6 bases). V lost 0 bases and J 4 bases, leaving 10 bases between the germline ends. The CDR3 runs 15 residues. Germline V lookup: CDR1 KGHSH, CDR2 LQKENI. As DNA, the CDR3 is TGTGCCAGCTCACCACCGTTAGCGGCTTACAATGAGCAGTTCTTC. Translated: CASSPPLAAYNEQFF.

The chain uses TRBV19 and TRBJ1-5, with 7 bases that match TRBD1. There are 16 residues in the CDR3. In germline, CDR1 is LNHDA, CDR2 SQIVND (reference sequence). With 0 bases clipped from V and 4 bases from J, the junction kept 6 bases outside the gene matches. CDR3 sequence: CASSIENRGGNQPQHF. CDR3 nucleotides: TGTGCCAGTAGTATAGAGAACAGGGGAGGGAATCAGCCCCAGCATTTT.

V is TRBV19 and J is TRBJ1-5, with 9 bases lining up with TRBD1. V lost 3 bases to trimming and J lost 6 bases; unmatched junction nucleotides: 3. Germline lookup yields CDR1 LNHDA and CDR2 SQIVND (reference sequence). The CDR3 is made up of 14 amino acids. CDR3 sequence: CASSMDRGGQPQHF. The CDR3 nucleotides read TGTGCCAGTAGTATGGACAGGGGCGGTCAGCCCCAGCATTTT. The full variable domain, its missing parts supplied by reference TRBV19 and TRBJ1-5, is DGGITQSPKYLFRKEGQNVTLSCEQNLNHDAMYWYRQDPGQGLRLIYYSQIVNDFQKGDIAEGYSVSREKKESFPLTVTSAQKNPTAFYLCASSMDRGGQPQHFGDGTRLSIL.

This rearrangement joins TRBV7-2 to TRBJ1-1; no clear D gene. The CDR3 sequence is 14 residues long. In germline, CDR1 is SGHTA, CDR2 FQGNSA. Trimming removed 4 bases from V and 1 base from J, with 10 bases in between. The CDR3 sequence is CASSYGPSNTEAFF. CDR3 nucleotides: TGTGCCAGCAGCTATGGGCCGTCGAACACTGAAGCTTTCTTT.

V usage is TRBV18 and J usage is TRBJ1-5; D ambiguous. CDR1 and CDR2 from the germline V gene are KGHSH and LQKENI. The V and J ends lost 3 bases and 9 bases respectively, with 15 bases between them. CDR3 size: 14 residues. The CDR3 DNA follows: TGTGCCAGCTCACCCTCCGAGGTCTTTTGGCCCCAGCATTTT. Translating it yields CASSPSEVFWPQHF.

V usage is TRBV7-2 and J usage is TRBJ2-7, with D possibly TRBD1 on 5 matching bases. The CDR3 covers 14 residues. The V gene's germline CDR1 is SGHTA and CDR2 FQGNSA. Trimming stripped 5 bases from V and 5 bases from J, with 16 bases between. CDR3 nucleotide sequence: TGTGCCAGCAGCCAAAGACAGCATTCTCACGAGCAGTACTTC. It encodes CASSQRQHSHEQYF.

The chain joins TRBV9 to TRBJ1-2; D unresolved. V was clipped by 1 base and J by 0 bases, with 7 bases between them. The CDR3 runs 14 residues. CDR1 is SGDLS, CDR2 YYNGEE, per germline. The CDR3 region is CASSVKMSNYGYTF. CDR3 nucleotide sequence: TGTGCCAGCAGCGTAAAGATGTCTAACTATGGCTACACCTTC.

The V call is TRBV2, the J call TRBJ1-5, with 8 positions matching TRBD1. Trimming removed 7 bases from V and 2 bases from J; junction bases left unmatched: 7. Per germline, CDR1 SNHLY and CDR2 FYNNEI. CDR3 length equals 15 residues. The CDR3 DNA is TGTGCCAGCATTCAGGACAGGGTGGGCAATCAGCCCCAGCATTTT. It translates to CASIQDRVGNQPQHF.

The V and J genes are TRBV5-6 and TRBJ2-5, with 8 bases aligning to TRBD1. This CDR3 has 16 amino acids. J lost 1 base, V lost 4 bases, and 9 bases had no gene match. The V gene's germline CDR1 is SGHDT and CDR2 YYEEEE. The CDR3 DNA sequence: TGTGCCAGCAGCCCTCTGACAGGGGTCACCCAAGAGACCCAGTACTTC. Protein product: CASSPLTGVTQETQYF.

Note on this clone: This CDR3 is also generated by other DNA sequences in the sample. The chain uses TRBV18 and TRBJ1-5; 8 bases fit TRBD1. The length of the CDR3 is 14 residues. Trimming removed 4 bases from V and 4 bases from J; junction bases left unmatched: 3. Germline V gene lookup returns CDR1 KGHSH and CDR2 LQKENI. The CDR3 region has the DNA TGTGCCAGCTCACTGGACAGGGATAATCAGCCCCAGCATTTT. Translated: CASSLDRDNQPQHF.

This clone came up a few times. The V call is TRBV6-2 or TRBV6-3, the J call TRBJ1-6; tentative D call: TRBD1 (6 bases). V dropped 6 bases and J dropped 5 bases, with 11 bases sitting between them. Germline CDR1 reads MNHEY; CDR2 reads SVGEGT. CDR3 size: 14 residues. The DNA of the CDR3 is TGTGCCAGCAGCCCCGGGACACATAATTCACCCCTCCACTTT. Amino acids: CASSPGTHNSPLHF.

This chain connects TRBV5-6 to TRBJ1-6; possibly TRBD1 for D (5 bases). Trimming left V 5 bases short and J 10 bases short, with 10 bases between. The germline V gene has CDR1 SGHDT and CDR2 YYEEEE. This CDR3 region has 12 residues. This CDR3 is CASRQGRSPLHF. CDR3 sequence (DNA): TGTGCCAGCAGGCAGGGAAGGTCACCCCTCCACTTT. The complete variable domain, with remaining parts taken from reference TRBV5-6 and TRBJ1-6, reads DAGVTQSPTHLIKTRGQQVTLRCSPKSGHDTVSWYQQALGQGPQFIFQYYEEEERQRGNFPDRFSGHQFPNYSSELNVNALLLGDSALYLCASRQGRSPLHFGNGTRLTVT.

The V and J genes are TRBV7-9 and TRBJ1-2; D remains ambiguous. The CDR3 is made up of 14 amino acids. The germline V gene encodes CDR1 SEHNR and CDR2 FQNEAQ (reference sequence). Trimming left V 1 base short and J 4 bases short, with 10 bases between. CDR3 nucleotide sequence: TGTGCCAGCAGCTTAGTCGGCACTAGCTATGGCTACACCTTC. Amino acid sequence: CASSLVGTSYGYTF.